The 11 T cell receptor beta chains listed next were all sequenced from one sample in a study of blood T cell repertoires in COVID-19. The table came from immunoSEQ multiplex PCR; TCRdb's copy has only in-frame clones and leaves some out. This sample has over 150,000 clones, with 76% found just once. Specimen: peripheral blood. These receptor sequences come from a woman older than 75 with acute or convalescent COVID-19.

The chain joins TRBV2 to TRBJ2-7, with TRBD1 matching over 8 bases. V shed 6 bases, J shed 6 bases, and the junction held 7 bases outside the gene matches. The germline gives CDR1 SNHLY, CDR2 FYNNEI. There are 13 residues in the CDR3. This CDR3 reads CASRTTGDSEQYF. In DNA, the CDR3 is TGTGCCAGCAGAACGACAGGGGATAGCGAGCAGTACTTC.

This rearrangement joins TRBV6-2 or TRBV6-3 to TRBJ1-3; 7 bases fit TRBD1. The germline V gene encodes CDR1 MNHEY and CDR2 SVGEGT. CDR3 length: 17 amino acids. V dropped 6 bases and J dropped 0; count of bases not matched to a gene: 11. The CDR3, as DNA: TGTGCCAGCAGCCGCCCTCCGGGACAGCGCTCTGGAAACACCATATATTTT. Translated: CASSRPPGQRSGNTIYF.

This chain connects TRBV19 to TRBJ2-7; 14 bases align to TRBD2. Germline V gene lookup returns CDR1 LNHDA and CDR2 SQIVND (reference sequence). This CDR3 has 15 residues. The V segment lost 4 bases and the J segment 6 bases; nucleotides outside the gene matches: 5. CDR3 region: CASSNRLAGGVEQYF. Here the CDR3 DNA reads TGTGCCAGTAGTAACCGACTAGCGGGAGGGGTCGAGCAGTACTTC.

The chain has TRBV27 and TRBJ2-7; 7 nucleotides agree with TRBD1. CDR3 size: 13 residues. Losses at the gene ends were 6 bases for V and 5 bases for J; bases not matched to a gene: 7. The germline V gene has CDR1 MNHEY and CDR2 SMNVEV (reference sequence). The CDR3 nucleotides are TGTGCCAGCAGCCGCCTTGACAGGGACGAGCAGTACTTC. Protein product: CASSRLDRDEQYF.

This clone was detected only a few times. V and J are TRBV5-1 and TRBJ2-2, with a tentative D call TRBD2 (5 bases). The germline gives CDR1 SGHRS, CDR2 YFSETQ. The V gene lost 6 bases and the J gene lost 7 bases, with 16 bases spanning the gap. The CDR3 is 14 amino acids. The CDR3 DNA reads as TGCGCCAGCAAGGTTGAGGGCCTGAGCGGGGAGCTGTTTTTT. Its translation: CASKVEGLSGELFF.

The chain recombines TRBV6-5 with TRBJ1-1; D might be TRBD1 (5 bases). Trimming removed 0 bases at V and 4 bases at J, with 9 bases between. The CDR3 is 14 residues long. Germline CDR1 MNHEY, CDR2 SVGAGI. Here the CDR3 DNA reads TGTGCCAGCAGTTACTCATCAGGGCTCACTGAAGCTTTCTTT. It specifies CASSYSSGLTEAFF.

The J gene is TRBJ1-2, the V gene TRBV10-3; 7 nucleotides match TRBD1. Germline values: CDR1 ENHRY, CDR2 SYGVKD. The CDR3 length is 13 residues. Trimming at V came to 10 bases and at J to 8 bases, leaving 13 bases not matched to a gene. The chain's CDR3 is CATEGQGGRGYTF. The CDR3 DNA reads as TGTGCCACAGAGGGCCAGGGGGGAAGGGGCTACACCTTC.

The chain has TRBV5-1 and TRBJ2-3, with D tentatively TRBD2 (5 bases). The V end was cut by 4 bases, the J end by 0 bases, with 18 bases between. Germline CDR1 reads SGHRS; CDR2 reads YFSETQ. The CDR3 length is 17 residues. The CDR3, as DNA: TGCGCCAGCAGCAGCACCGCCAGCGGCACTAGCACAGATACGCAGTATTTT. This translates into CASSSTASGTSTDTQYF. The variable domain in full, with the rest retrieved from reference TRBV5-1 and TRBJ2-3, is KAGVTQTPRYLIKTRGQQVTLSCSPISGHRSVSWYQQTPGQGLQFLFEYFSETQRNKGNFPGRFSGRQFSNSRSEMNVSTLELGDSALYLCASSSTASGTSTDTQYFGPGTRLTVL.

The chain has TRBV29-1 and TRBJ1-1, with TRBD1 as a possible D gene (5 bases). V shed 7 bases and J shed 0 bases, with 18 bases lying between them. This CDR3 comprises 15 residues. Germline lookup yields CDR1 SQVTM and CDR2 ANQGSEA. The CDR3 sequence is CSAARARTLNTEAFF. For the CDR3, the DNA is TGCAGCGCCGCCAGGGCCAGGACCTTGAACACTGAAGCTTTCTTT.

This clone has a handful of counts. V and J are TRBV9 and TRBJ1-1; D uncertain. The V end was cut by 6 bases, the J end by 7 bases, with 16 bases between. CDR3 size: 13 residues. CDR1 is SGDLS, CDR2 YYNGEE, per germline. CDR3 amino acids: CASKFLTGFEAFF. DNA for the CDR3: TGTGCCAGCAAGTTCCTGACTGGGTTTGAAGCTTTCTTT. The full variable domain, rest sourced from reference TRBV9 and TRBJ1-1, is DSGVTQTPKHLITATGQRVTLRCSPRSGDLSVYWYQQSLDQGLQFLIQYYNGEERAKGNILERFSAQQFPDLHSELNLSSLELGDSALYFCASKFLTGFEAFFGQGTRLTVV.

The gene calls are TRBV6-6 and TRBJ1-2; 9 nucleotides line up with TRBD1. Germline assignment: CDR1 MNHNY and CDR2 SVGAGI (reference sequence). With V trimmed by 4 bases and J by 5 bases, 8 bases remained unmatched. The CDR3 is 15 amino acids. CDR3 DNA sequence: TGTGCCAGCAGTTGGGAACAGGGGGCAAGGTATGGCTACACCTTC. Translation gives CASSWEQGARYGYTF.